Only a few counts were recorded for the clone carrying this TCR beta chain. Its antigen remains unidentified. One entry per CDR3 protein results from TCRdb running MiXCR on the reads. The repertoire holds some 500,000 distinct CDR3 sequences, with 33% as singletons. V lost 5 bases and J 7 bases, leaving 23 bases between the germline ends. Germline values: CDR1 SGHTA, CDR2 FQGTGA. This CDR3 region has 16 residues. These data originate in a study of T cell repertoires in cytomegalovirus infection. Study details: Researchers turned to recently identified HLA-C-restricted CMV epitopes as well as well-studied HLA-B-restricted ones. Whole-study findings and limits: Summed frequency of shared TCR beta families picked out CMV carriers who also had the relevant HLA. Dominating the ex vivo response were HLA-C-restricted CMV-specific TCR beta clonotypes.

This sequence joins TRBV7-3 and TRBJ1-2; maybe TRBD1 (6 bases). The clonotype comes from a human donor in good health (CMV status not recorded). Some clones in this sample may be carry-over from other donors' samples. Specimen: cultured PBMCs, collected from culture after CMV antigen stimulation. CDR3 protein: CASSDIYQGGISGYTF. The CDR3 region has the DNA TGTGCCAGCAGCGACATTTACCAAGGGGGGATAAGTGGCTACACCTTC.